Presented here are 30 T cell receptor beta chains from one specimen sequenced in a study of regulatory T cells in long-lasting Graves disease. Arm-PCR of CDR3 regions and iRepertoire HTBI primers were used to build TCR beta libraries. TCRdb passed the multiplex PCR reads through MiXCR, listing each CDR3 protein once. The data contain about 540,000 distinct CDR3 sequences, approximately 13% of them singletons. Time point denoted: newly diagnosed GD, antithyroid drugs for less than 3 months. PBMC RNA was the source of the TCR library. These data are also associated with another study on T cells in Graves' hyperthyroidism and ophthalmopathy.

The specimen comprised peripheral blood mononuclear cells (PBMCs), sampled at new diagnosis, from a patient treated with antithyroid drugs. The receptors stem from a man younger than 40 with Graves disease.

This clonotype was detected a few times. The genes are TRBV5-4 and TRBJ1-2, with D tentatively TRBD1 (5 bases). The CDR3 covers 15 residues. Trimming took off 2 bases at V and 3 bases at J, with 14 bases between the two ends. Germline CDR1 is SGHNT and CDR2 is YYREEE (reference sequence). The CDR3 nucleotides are TGTGCCAGCAGCTTAGGTCAGGGCATGGACTATGGCTACACCTTC. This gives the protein CASSLGQGMDYGYTF.

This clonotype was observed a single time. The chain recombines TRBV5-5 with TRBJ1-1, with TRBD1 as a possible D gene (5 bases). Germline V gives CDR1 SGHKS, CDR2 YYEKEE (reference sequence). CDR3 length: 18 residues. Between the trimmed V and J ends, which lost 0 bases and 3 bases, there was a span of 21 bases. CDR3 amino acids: CASSLAGIRGWEDTEAFF. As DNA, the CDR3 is TGTGCCAGCAGCTTGGCCGGAATAAGGGGCTGGGAAGACACTGAAGCTTTCTTT.

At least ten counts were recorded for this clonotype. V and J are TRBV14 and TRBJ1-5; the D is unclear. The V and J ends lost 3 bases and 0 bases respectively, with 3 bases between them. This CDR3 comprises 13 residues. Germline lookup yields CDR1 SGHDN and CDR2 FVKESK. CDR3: CASSQFSNQPQHF. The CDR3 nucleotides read TGTGCCAGCAGCCAGTTTAGCAATCAGCCCCAGCATTTT.

CDR3 loop: CASTSLDSFGNTIYF. For the CDR3, the DNA is TGTGCCAGTACCTCCCTGGACAGCTTTGGAAACACCATATATTTT. V and J are TRBV19 and TRBJ1-3; possibly TRBD1 for D (6 bases). The CDR3 is 15 residues long. V lost 7 bases and J lost 3, with 16 bases in between. The germline CDR1 and CDR2 sequences are LNHDA and SQIVND (reference sequence).

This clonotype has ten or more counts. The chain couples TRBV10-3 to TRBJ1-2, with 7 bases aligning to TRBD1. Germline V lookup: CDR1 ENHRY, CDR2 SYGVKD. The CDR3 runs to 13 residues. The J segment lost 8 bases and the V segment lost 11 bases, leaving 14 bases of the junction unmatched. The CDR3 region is CAARTGRLEGYTF. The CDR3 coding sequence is TGTGCCGCCCGGACAGGCAGGTTAGAAGGCTACACCTTC.

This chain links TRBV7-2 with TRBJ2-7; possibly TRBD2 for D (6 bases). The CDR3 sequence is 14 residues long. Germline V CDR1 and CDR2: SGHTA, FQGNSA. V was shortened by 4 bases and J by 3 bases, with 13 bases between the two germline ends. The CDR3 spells CASSSPGLSYEQYF. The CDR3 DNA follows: TGTGCCAGCAGCTCACCGGGACTTAGCTACGAGCAGTACTTC.

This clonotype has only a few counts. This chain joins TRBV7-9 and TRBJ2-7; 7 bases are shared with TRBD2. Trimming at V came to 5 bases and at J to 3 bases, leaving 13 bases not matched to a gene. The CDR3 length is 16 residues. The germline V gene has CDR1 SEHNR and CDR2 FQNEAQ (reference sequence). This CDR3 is CASSPRGWGTIYEQYF. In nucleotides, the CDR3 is TGTGCCAGCAGCCCCCGGGGATGGGGGACTATCTACGAGCAGTACTTC.

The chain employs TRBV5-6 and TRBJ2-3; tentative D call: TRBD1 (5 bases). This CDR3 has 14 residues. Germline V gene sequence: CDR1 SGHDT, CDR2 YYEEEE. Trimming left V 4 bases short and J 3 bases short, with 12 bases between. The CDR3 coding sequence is TGTGCCAGCAGCACCAGGTACAGGACAGATACGCAGTATTTT. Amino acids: CASSTRYRTDTQYF. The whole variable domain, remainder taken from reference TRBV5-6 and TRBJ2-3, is DAGVTQSPTHLIKTRGQQVTLRCSPKSGHDTVSWYQQALGQGPQFIFQYYEEEERQRGNFPDRFSGHQFPNYSSELNVNALLLGDSALYLCASSTRYRTDTQYFGPGTRLTVL.

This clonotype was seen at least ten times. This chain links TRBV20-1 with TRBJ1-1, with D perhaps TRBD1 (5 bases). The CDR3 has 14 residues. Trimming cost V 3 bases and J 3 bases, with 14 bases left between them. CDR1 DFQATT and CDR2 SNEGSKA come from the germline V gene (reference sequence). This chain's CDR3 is CSASGHGGDTEAFF. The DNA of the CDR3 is TGCAGTGCTAGTGGCCACGGGGGGGACACTGAAGCTTTCTTT.

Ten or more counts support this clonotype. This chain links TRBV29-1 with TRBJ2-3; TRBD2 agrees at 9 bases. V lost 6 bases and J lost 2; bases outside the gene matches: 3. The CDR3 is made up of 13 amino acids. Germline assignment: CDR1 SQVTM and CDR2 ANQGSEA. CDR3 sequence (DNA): TGCAGCGTAGCGGGAGGTGCCACAGATACGCAGTATTTT. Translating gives CSVAGGATDTQYF.

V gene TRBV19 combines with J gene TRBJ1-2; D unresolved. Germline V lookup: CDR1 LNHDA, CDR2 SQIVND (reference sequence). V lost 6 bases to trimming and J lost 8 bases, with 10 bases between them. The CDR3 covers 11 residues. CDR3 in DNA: TGTGCCAGTAGCCAGACGGTAGGCTACACCTTC. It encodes CASSQTVGYTF.

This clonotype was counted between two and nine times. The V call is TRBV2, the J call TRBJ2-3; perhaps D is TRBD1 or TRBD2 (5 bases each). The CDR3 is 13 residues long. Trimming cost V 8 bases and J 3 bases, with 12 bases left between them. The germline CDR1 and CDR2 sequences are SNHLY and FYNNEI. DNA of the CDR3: TGTGCCAGCCGGGACGGAAGGACAGATACGCAGTATTTT. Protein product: CASRDGRTDTQYF.

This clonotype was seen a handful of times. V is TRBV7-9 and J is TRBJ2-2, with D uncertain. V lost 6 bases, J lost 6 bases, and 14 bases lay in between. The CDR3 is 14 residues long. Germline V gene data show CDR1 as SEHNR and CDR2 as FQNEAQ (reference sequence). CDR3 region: CASRSSYGAGELFF. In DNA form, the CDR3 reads TGTGCCAGCAGATCCAGTTACGGCGCCGGGGAGCTGTTTTTT.

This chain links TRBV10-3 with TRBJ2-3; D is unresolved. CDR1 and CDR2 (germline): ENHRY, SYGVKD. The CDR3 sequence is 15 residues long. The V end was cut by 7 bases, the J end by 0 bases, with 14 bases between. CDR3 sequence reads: CAINSLGSSTDTQYF. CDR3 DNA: TGTGCCATCAATTCGCTAGGTTCTAGCACAGATACGCAGTATTTT.

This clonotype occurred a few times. As DNA, the CDR3 is TGCAGTGCCCGCCCCCGGGAACTCTCCTACGAGCAGTACTTC. Protein sequence: CSARPRELSYEQYF. The gene calls are TRBV20-1 and TRBJ2-7; possibly TRBD2 for D (5 bases). In germline, CDR1 is DFQATT, CDR2 SNEGSKA (reference sequence). Trimming stripped 6 bases from V and 0 bases from J, with 15 bases between. This CDR3 comprises 14 residues.

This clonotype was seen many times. Here the CDR3 DNA reads TGTGCCAGCTCCGGGGGCGAAGGGACCCAGTACTTC. Amino acid sequence: CASSGGEGTQYF. V gene TRBV12-3 or TRBV12-4 combines with J gene TRBJ2-5; D possibly uses TRBD1 or TRBD2 (6 bases each). The CDR3 runs to 12 residues. Trimming took off 8 bases at V and 7 bases at J, with 14 bases between the two ends.

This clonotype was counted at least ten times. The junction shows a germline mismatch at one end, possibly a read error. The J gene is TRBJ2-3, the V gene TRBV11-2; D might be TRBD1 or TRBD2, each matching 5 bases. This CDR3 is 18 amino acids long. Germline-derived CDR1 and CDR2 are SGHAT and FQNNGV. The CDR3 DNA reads TGTGTCAGCAGCTCCCTTTGGGGCGGAGGAGAGCCGTCAGATACGCAGTATTTT. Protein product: CVSSSLWGGGEPSDTQYF.

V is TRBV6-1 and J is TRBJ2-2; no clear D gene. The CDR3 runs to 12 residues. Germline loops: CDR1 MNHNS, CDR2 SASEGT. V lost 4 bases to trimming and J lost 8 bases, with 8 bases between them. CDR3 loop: CASSAPLGELFF. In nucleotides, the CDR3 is TGTGCCAGCAGTGCCCCTCTGGGGGAGCTGTTTTTT.

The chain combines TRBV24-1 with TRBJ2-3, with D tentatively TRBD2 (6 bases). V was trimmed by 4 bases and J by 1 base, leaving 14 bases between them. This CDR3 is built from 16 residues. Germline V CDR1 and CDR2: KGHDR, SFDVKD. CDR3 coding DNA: TGTGCCACCAGTGACGCCGCTAGCGCCGGCACAGATACGCAGTATTTT. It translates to CATSDAASAGTDTQYF.

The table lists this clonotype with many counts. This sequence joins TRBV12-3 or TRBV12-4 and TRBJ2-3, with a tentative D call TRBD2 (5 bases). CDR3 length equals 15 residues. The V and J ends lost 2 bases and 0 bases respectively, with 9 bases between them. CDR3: CASSLFAGSTDTQYF. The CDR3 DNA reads TGTGCCAGCAGTTTATTCGCGGGTAGCACAGATACGCAGTATTTT.

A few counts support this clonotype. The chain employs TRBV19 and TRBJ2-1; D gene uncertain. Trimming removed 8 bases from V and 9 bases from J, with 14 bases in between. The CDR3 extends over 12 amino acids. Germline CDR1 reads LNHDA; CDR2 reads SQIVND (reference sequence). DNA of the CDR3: TGTGCCAGTTTGGTGCCCACGGGTGAGCAGTTCTTC. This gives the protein CASLVPTGEQFF.

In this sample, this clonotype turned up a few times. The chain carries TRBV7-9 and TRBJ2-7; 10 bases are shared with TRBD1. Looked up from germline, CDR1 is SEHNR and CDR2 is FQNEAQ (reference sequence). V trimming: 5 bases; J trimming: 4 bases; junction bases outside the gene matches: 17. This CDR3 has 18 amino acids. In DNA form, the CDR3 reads TGTGCCAGCAGCCAGACAGGGGGCGAAGGCGGACTTTTTTACGAGCAGTACTTC. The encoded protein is CASSQTGGEGGLFYEQYF.

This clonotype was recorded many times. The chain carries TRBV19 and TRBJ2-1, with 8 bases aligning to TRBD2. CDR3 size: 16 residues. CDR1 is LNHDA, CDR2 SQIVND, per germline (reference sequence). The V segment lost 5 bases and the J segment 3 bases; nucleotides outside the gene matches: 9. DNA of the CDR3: TGTGCCAGTAGTGCCGCCTTAGCGGGGAACTACAATGAGCAGTTCTTC. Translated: CASSAALAGNYNEQFF.

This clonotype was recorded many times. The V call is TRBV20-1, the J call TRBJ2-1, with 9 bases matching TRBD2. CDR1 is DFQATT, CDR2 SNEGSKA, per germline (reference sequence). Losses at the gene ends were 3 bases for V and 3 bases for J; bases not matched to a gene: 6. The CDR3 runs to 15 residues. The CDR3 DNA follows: TGCAGTGCTAGCCTAACTAGCGGGTACTACAATGAGCAGTTCTTC. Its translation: CSASLTSGYYNEQFF.

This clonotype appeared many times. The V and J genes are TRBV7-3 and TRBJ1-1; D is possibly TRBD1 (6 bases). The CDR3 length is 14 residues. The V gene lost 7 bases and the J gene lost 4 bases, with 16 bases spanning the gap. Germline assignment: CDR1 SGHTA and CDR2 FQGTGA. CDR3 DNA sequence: TGTGCCAGCATTGAACACCACAGGGTCACTGAAGCTTTCTTT. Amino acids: CASIEHHRVTEAFF.

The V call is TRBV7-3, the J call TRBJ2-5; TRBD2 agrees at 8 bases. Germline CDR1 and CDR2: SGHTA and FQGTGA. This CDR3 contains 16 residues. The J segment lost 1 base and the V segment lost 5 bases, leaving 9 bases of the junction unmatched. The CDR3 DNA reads TGTGCCAGCAGCCAAGGGGGGCTAGCGGGCCAAGAGACCCAGTACTTC. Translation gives CASSQGGLAGQETQYF.

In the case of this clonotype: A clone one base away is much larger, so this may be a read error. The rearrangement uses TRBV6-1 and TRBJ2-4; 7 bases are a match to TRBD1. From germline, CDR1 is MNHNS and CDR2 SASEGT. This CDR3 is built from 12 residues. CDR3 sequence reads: CASRGQTYGYAF. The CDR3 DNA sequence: TGTGCCAGCAGGGGACAGACCTATGGCTACGCCTTC.

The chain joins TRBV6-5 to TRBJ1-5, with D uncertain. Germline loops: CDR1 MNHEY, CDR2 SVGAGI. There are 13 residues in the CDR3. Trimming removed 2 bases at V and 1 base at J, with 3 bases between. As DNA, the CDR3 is TGTGCCAGCAGTTACACAAGCAATCAGCCCCAGCATTTT. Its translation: CASSYTSNQPQHF.

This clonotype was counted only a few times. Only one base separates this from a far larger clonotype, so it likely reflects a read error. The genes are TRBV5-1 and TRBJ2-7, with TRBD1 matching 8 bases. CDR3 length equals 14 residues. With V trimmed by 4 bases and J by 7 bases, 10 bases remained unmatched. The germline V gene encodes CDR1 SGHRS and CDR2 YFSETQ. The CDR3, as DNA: TGCGCCAGCAGCATTCGGACAGGGATCAATGAGCAGTACTTC. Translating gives CASSIRTGINEQYF.

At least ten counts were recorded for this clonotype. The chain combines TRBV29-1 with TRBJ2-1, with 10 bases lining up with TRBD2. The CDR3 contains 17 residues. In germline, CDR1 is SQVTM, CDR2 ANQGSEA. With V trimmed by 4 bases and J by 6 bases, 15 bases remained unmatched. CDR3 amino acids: CSVGWLAGVKASNEQFF. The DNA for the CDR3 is TGCAGCGTTGGCTGGCTAGCGGGAGTGAAGGCCTCCAATGAGCAGTTCTTC.